This T cell receptor beta chain was identified in a study of blood T cell repertoires in COVID-19. Turning to the study itself: Samples taken during acute and convalescent COVID-19 were collected in the United States, Italy and Spain. T cells, B-cell-depleted T cells, or PBMCs provided the cDNA or gDNA that served as material.

As handled by the study authors: Estimation of nucleated cell counts relied on the amplification of reference gene primers. The protocol was immunoSEQ multiplex PCR, while the TCRdb copy is restricted to in-frame clones and leaves out a portion. V and J calls and clone size are copied from that table; D and trimming were computed from the DNA. The sample shows about 44,000 clones, approximately 87% of them seen only once. Trimming at V came to 5 bases and at J to 4 bases, leaving 3 bases not matched to a gene. CDR3 size: 15 residues. Germline V gene lookup returns CDR1 LNHDA and CDR2 SQIVND (reference sequence).

The sequenced sample consisted of peripheral blood. The chain has TRBV19 and TRBJ2-5; 14 nucleotides align to TRBD2. The clonotype was recovered from a human donor in a cohort sampled during active COVID-19. The CDR3, as DNA: TGTGCCAGTAGTCTCGGACTAGCGGGAGGAGAGACCCAGTACTTC. Translating gives CASSLGLAGGETQYF.